One T cell receptor (beta chain) is described in this entry. Its specificity is unknown. The sample is drawn from a study of spatial heterogeneity in lung cancer. The overall study: Within raw reads, each unique TCR and UMI combination appeared on average more than ten times.

Findings and caveats of the study: Expanded tumor TCRs that were ubiquitous appeared in blood more at resection than follow-up.

The CDR3 runs to 15 residues. Trimming left V 4 bases short and J 1 base short, with 13 bases between. Germline V CDR1 and CDR2: LGHNA, YNFKEQ. Time point described: sample taken at primary tumor resection. The authors sequenced whole RNA from tumor, nontumor lung or frozen PBMC without sorting. Samples came from approximately 65 TRACERx patients with untreated early-stage lung cancer. Unique molecular identifiers tagged every individual TCR cDNA molecule. A single record per CDR3 protein comes from TCRdb applying MiXCR to the 5' RACE reads. Of roughly 46,000 distinct CDR3 sequences in the sample, about 11% were seen once.

The chain carries TRBV4-2 and TRBJ1-2; D might be TRBD1 (6 bases). This sequence was found in a female donor with early-stage non-small cell lung cancer. The starting material was PBMCs, obtained at surgery. The CDR3 is CASSRDGGLNYGYTF. DNA for the CDR3: TGTGCCAGCAGCCGGGACGGGGGGCTTAACTATGGCTACACCTTC.